The 4 T cell receptor beta chains below were found in one sample sequenced in a study of T cells expressing NK-cell markers. Reanalyzing the 5' RACE reads, TCRdb keeps one entry per CDR3 protein, without DNA. The sample table includes approximately 550,000 distinct CDR3 sequences. The sample consisted of blood T cells: a sorted CD56 or NKG2C T cell subset, CD4+ or CD8+ T cells, or bulk PBMC T cells (not recorded which). Every receptor here comes from a man aged 18 to 30 in good health.

This sequence joins TRBV27 and TRBJ2-2; TCRdb proposes TRBD1, but this gene call is untestable without DNA. This CDR3 is 15 amino acids long. CDR1 is MNHEY and CDR2 is SMNVEV in the germline V gene (reference sequence). The CDR3 protein is CASSSGRGDTGELFF.

The chain carries TRBV24-1 and TRBJ2-2; the TCRdb D gene call, TRBD2, has no DNA to confirm it. Germline V gene lookup returns CDR1 KGHDR and CDR2 SFDVKD. The CDR3 length is 11 residues. The CDR3 sequence: CATSTGRELFF.

The chain recombines TRBV4-2 with TRBJ2-6. There are 17 residues in the CDR3. The germline CDR1 and CDR2 sequences are LGHNA and YNFKEQ. CDR3 loop: CASSQIDTNSGANVLTF.

V usage is TRBV24-1 and J usage is TRBJ2-3; the TCRdb call, TRBD2, lacks DNA for checking. The CDR3 is 16 residues long. The germline V gene encodes CDR1 KGHDR and CDR2 SFDVKD. This CDR3 is CATSDLFAGGPDTQYF.